This is a list of T cell receptor beta chains from one sample in a study of T cell clones after liver transplantation. Sequencing used immunoSEQ multiplex PCR; TCRdb keeps in-frame clones, though not all of them. The sample consists of 45,000 to 60,000 clones, 60% to 75% of them appearing once. This specimen was CD4+ T cells from blood, taken at the 22-month timepoint. These receptor sequences come from a human patient who received a liver transplant. Part of the T cell pool may stem from the graft donor. Each CDR3 is given with its conserved first and last residue. The D gene is left open where the match is weak. A row's size may be missing; if present it is once, few, many or a size class.

j_call	d_call	clone_size	v_call	cdr3_nt	cdr3_aa
TRBJ2-1	NA	NA	TRBV6-4	TGTGCCAGCAGTGACTCTCCGTCCCCACAATACAATGAGCAGTTCTTC	CASSDSPSPQYNEQFF
TRBJ2-5	NA	NA	TRBV5-4	TGTGCCAGCAGCTTTTTCTCTGTCGAGACCCAGTACTTC	CASSFFSVETQYF
TRBJ2-5	TRBD2	few	TRBV6-6	TGTGCCAGCAGTCGATTAGCGGGGGGAAAACAAGAGACCCAGTACTTC	CASSRLAGGKQETQYF
TRBJ1-2	TRBD1	NA	TRBV6-6	TGTGCCAGCAGTCTACAGGGGGCGGTGGGCTACACCTTC	CASSLQGAVGYTF
TRBJ2-2	NA	NA	TRBV1	TGCACCAGCAGCCAGTCCAGTCGGAGCACCGGGGAGCTGTTTTTT	CTSSQSSRSTGELFF
TRBJ1-1	NA	NA	TRBV5-4	TGTGCCAGCAGCTTGAAGGCAGAGAACACTGAAGCTTTCTTT	CASSLKAENTEAFF
TRBJ2-3	TRBD1	few	TRBV15	TGTGCCACCAGCACCAACAGGGGCAGCACAGATACGCAGTATTTT	CATSTNRGSTDTQYF
TRBJ2-5	TRBD1	NA	TRBV29-1	TGCAGCGTAGGTTCCGGGACAGGGAGGGGGACCCAGTACTTC	CSVGSGTGRGTQYF
TRBJ2-3	NA	NA	TRBV7-9	TGTGCCAGCAGCCCGGACCAAACCACAGATACGCAGTATTTT	CASSPDQTTDTQYF
TRBJ2-7	NA	NA	TRBV6-1	TGTGCCAGCAGTGTTAAGTGGACCTACGAGCAGTACTTC	CASSVKWTYEQYF
TRBJ2-5	TRBD1	NA	TRBV5-1	TGCGCCAGCAGCTTAACCCCTACAGGGGGCGGGGAGACCCAGTACTTC	CASSLTPTGGGETQYF
TRBJ2-1	TRBD1	once	TRBV2	TGTGCCAGCAGTGAGGGACAGGGGGCAAGCAATGAGCAGTTCTTC	CASSEGQGASNEQFF
TRBJ1-5	TRBD1	many	TRBV28	TGTGCCAGCAGTTTAAGTCAGGGGGCGGGTCAGCCCCAGCATTTT	CASSLSQGAGQPQHF
TRBJ1-1	NA	NA	TRBV27	TGTGCCAGCAGACCGGGGGACAATACTTTGACTGAAGCTTTCTTT	CASRPGDNTLTEAFF
TRBJ1-5	NA	once	TRBV5-6	TGTGCCAGCAGCTCCGGGCAGGGCAATCAGCCCCAGCATTTT	CASSSGQGNQPQHF
TRBJ1-6	NA	many	TRBV2	TGTGCCAGCATCCCAGGGGCATCAGATTCACCCCTCCACTTT	CASIPGASDSPLHF
TRBJ1-2	NA	NA	TRBV4-2	TGTGCCAGCAGCCAAGGCAGAAGCTACACCTTC	CASSQGRSYTF
TRBJ1-1	TRBD1	NA	TRBV7-6	TGTGCCAGCAGCTCAAACGCGGGACAGGGGTTAACTGAAGCTTTCTTT	CASSSNAGQGLTEAFF
TRBJ1-6	TRBD1	NA	TRBV2	TGTGCCAGCAGTAAAGTGGGACAGGGGAATAATTCACCCCTCCACTTT	CASSKVGQGNNSPLHF
TRBJ2-6	NA	NA	TRBV6-1	TGTGCCAGCAGTGGAATGGGCAGATCTGGGGCCAACGTCCTGACTTTC	CASSGMGRSGANVLTF
TRBJ1-2	NA	few	TRBV25-1	TGTGCCAGCAGTGGGGTCTATGGCTACACCTTC	CASSGVYGYTF
TRBJ2-7	TRBD1	NA	TRBV27	TGTGCCAGCATTGGACAGGGGGCGCGTTACGAGCAGTACTTC	CASIGQGARYEQYF
TRBJ2-7	NA	medium-sized	TRBV30	TGTGCCTGGAATCGGGGTTACGAGCAGTACTTC	CAWNRGYEQYF